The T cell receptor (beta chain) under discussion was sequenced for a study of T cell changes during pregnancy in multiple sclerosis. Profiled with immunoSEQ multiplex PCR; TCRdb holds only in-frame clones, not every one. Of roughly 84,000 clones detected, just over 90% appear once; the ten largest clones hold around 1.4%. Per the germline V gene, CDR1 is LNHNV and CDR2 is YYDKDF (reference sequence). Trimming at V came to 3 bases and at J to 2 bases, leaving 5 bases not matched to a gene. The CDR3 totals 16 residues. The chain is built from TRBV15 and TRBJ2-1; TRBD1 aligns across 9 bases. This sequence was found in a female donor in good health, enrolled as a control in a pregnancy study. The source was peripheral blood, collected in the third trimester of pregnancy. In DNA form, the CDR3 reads TGTGCCACCAGCAGGGCGGACAGGGGCCCCTACAATGAGCAGTTCTTC. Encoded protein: CATSRADRGPYNEQFF.